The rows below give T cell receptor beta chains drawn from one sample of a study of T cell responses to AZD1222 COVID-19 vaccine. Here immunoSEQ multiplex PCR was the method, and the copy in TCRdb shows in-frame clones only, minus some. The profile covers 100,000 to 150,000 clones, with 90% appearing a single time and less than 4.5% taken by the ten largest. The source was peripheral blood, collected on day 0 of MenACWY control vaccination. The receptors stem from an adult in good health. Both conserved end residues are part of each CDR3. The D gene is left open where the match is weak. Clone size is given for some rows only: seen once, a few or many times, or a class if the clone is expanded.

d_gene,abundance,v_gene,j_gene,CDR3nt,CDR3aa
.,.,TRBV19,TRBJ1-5,TGTGCCAGTAGCGAGGCAGGGGCCGGTCAGCCCCAGCATTTT,CASSEAGAGQPQHF
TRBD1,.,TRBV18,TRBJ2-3,TGTGCCAGCTCCTCTCGACAGGGGGCCGCAGATACGCAGTATTTT,CASSSRQGAADTQYF
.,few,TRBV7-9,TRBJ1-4,TGTGCCAGCAGCTTAGTACAGGAAAAACTGTTTTTT,CASSLVQEKLFF
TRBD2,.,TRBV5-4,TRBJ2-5,TGTGCCAGCAGCTTGACCGGGGCGGGAGCTCTAGAGACCCAGTACTTC,CASSLTGAGALETQYF
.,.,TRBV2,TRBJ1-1,TGTGCCAGCAGTGTCAGGGAGAACACTGAAGCTTTCTTT,CASSVRENTEAFF
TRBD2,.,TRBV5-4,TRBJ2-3,TGTGCCAGCAGCTTGGCTCGCGGGGGGGCCATTAGCACAGATACGCAGTATTTT,CASSLARGGAISTDTQYF
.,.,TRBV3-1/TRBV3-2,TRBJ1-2,TGTGCCAGCAGCCAAGAGGCCAGGCCCATGCTAAACTATGGCTACACCTTC,CASSQEARPMLNYGYTF
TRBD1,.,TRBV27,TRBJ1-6,TGTGCCAGCAGTACGGACAGGGGGCCCCTTCCGATGGGGAATTCACCCCTCCACTTT,CASSTDRGPLPMGNSPLHF
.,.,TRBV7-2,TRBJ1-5,TGTGCCAGCAGCTTAGTATGGGGGGCGACGGATCAGCCCCAGCATTTT,CASSLVWGATDQPQHF
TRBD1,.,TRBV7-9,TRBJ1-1,TGTGCCAGCAGCTTCTTCGGGACAGGGGACACTGAAGCTTTCTTT,CASSFFGTGDTEAFF
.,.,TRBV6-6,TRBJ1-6,TGTGCCAGCAGTCCTGGGTACGGTGGCAGCTCCTATAATTCACCCCTCCACTTT,CASSPGYGGSSYNSPLHF